These 31 T cell receptor beta chains share one sample of origin, sequenced in a study of response to subunit inactivated influenza vaccine. TCRdb independently ran MiXCR on the RT-PCR reads; one entry per CDR3 protein. Of roughly 700,000 distinct CDR3 sequences listed, approximately 15% are singletons. The specimen comprised PBMCs from blood, sampled 14 to 15 days before vaccination. The receptors here all came from a man in his forties or fifties who received an inactivated influenza vaccine.

This clonotype was recorded a few times. The chain combines TRBV20-1 with TRBJ2-2; D perhaps matches TRBD2 (6 bases). From germline, CDR1 is DFQATT and CDR2 SNEGSKA (reference sequence). Trimming removed 8 bases from V and 4 bases from J, with 26 bases in between. This CDR3 contains 17 residues. The CDR3: CSTGEIKAAGSTGELFF. The CDR3 nucleotides read TGCAGTACGGGGGAAATAAAGGCGGCAGGGTCCACCGGGGAGCTGTTTTTT.

This clonotype showed up just a few times. V is TRBV12-3 or TRBV12-4 and J is TRBJ2-1, with a possible D match to TRBD2 (5 bases). The CDR3 sequence is 17 residues long. V lost 3 bases and J lost 0, with 15 bases in between. The CDR3 DNA sequence: TGTGCCAGCAGTTTTCGGGGTGACACGAGCTCCTACAATGAGCAGTTCTTC. This gives the protein CASSFRGDTSSYNEQFF.

V gene TRBV20-1 combines with J gene TRBJ2-7, with TRBD1 matching over 7 bases. The V segment lost 4 bases and the J segment 2 bases; nucleotides outside the gene matches: 14. Germline lookup yields CDR1 DFQATT and CDR2 SNEGSKA (reference sequence). The CDR3 length is 16 residues. CDR3 nucleotide sequence: TGCAGTGCTACCGGGACAGACCTTATAGCGCCCTACGAGCAGTACTTC. It codes for CSATGTDLIAPYEQYF.

V gene TRBV20-1 combines with J gene TRBJ2-2; 10 nucleotides agree with TRBD1. The CDR3 covers 15 residues. With V trimmed by 6 bases and J by 7 bases, 11 bases remained unmatched. The germline gives CDR1 DFQATT, CDR2 SNEGSKA (reference sequence). For the CDR3, the DNA is TGCAGTGCCCCGGGACAGGGGATTGGATACGGGGAGCTGTTTTTT. This gives the protein CSAPGQGIGYGELFF.

The rearrangement uses TRBV20-1 and TRBJ2-1; D is unresolved. This CDR3 comprises 12 residues. Germline V lookup: CDR1 DFQATT, CDR2 SNEGSKA (reference sequence). V gave up 3 bases and J gave up 8 bases, with 11 bases separating them. Here the CDR3 DNA reads TGCAGTGCTAGTGGCCTAGTGGATGAGCAGTTCTTC. It specifies CSASGLVDEQFF.

Note on this clonotype: One base away lies a much larger clone, so this may be a sequencing read error. The chain links TRBV10-2 to TRBJ2-7, with D perhaps matching TRBD2 (6 bases). Germline V gene data show CDR1 as WSHSY and CDR2 as SAAADI. The CDR3 sequence is 16 residues long. The CDR3 spells CASYHSTSPSSNEQYF. As DNA, the CDR3 is TGCGCCAGCTACCATTCTACTAGCCCGAGCTCCAACGAGCAGTACTTC.

The genes are TRBV27 and TRBJ2-1, with a tentative D call TRBD1 (6 bases). Germline V gives CDR1 MNHEY, CDR2 SMNVEV (reference sequence). There are 15 residues in the CDR3. V lost 3 bases, J lost 7 bases, and 16 bases lay in between. The CDR3 DNA follows: TGTGCCAGCAGTTTTGGGGCAGGGGTCCGGAATGAGCAGTTCTTC. Residues: CASSFGAGVRNEQFF.

Ten or more counts support this clonotype. V is TRBV7-2 and J is TRBJ2-5; 10 bases map to TRBD2. Germline-derived CDR1 and CDR2 are SGHTA and FQGNSA. This CDR3 is 14 amino acids long. The trim removed 3 bases at V and 8 bases at J, leaving 6 bases unmatched. The CDR3 DNA sequence: TGTGCCAGCAGCTTCACTAGCGGGGACACCACCCAGTACTTC. This codes for CASSFTSGDTTQYF.

This clonotype was seen only a few times. This chain uses TRBV28 with TRBJ1-5; D unresolved. The V end lost 3 bases, the J end lost 0 bases, and 15 bases lay between the germline ends. The CDR3 is 17 amino acids. Germline V gene lookup returns CDR1 MDHEN and CDR2 SYDVKM. The CDR3 region has the DNA TGTGCCAGCAGTTTCACCACTCAAACATATAGCAATCAGCCCCAGCATTTT. Its protein is CASSFTTQTYSNQPQHF. The whole variable domain, filled in from reference TRBV28 and TRBJ1-5, reads DVKVTQSSRYLVKRTGEKVFLECVQDMDHENMFWYRQDPGLGLRLIYFSYDVKMKEKGDIPEGYSVSREKKERFSLILESASTNQTSMYLCASSFTTQTYSNQPQHFGDGTRLSIL.

This clonotype has ten or more counts. The V call is TRBV20-1, the J call TRBJ1-2; no reliable D call. Germline V gene sequence: CDR1 DFQATT, CDR2 SNEGSKA (reference sequence). There are 13 residues in the CDR3. The V end lost 3 bases, the J end lost 3 bases, and 11 bases lay between the germline ends. CDR3 sequence: CSASWPDHYGYTF. As DNA, the CDR3 is TGCAGTGCTAGTTGGCCGGATCACTATGGCTACACCTTC.

A word on this clonotype: A read error is possible here, since a much larger clone lies one base away. The rearrangement uses TRBV2 and TRBJ2-1; the match to TRBD2 covers 12 bases. Germline loops: CDR1 SNHLY, CDR2 FYNNEI. The CDR3 consists of 18 residues. V dropped 5 bases and J dropped 0; count of bases not matched to a gene: 8. The CDR3 sequence is CASSRTSGEESSYNEQFF. The CDR3, as DNA: TGTGCCAGCAGTAGGACTAGCGGGGAGGAGAGCTCCTACAATGAGCAGTTCTTC.

The gene calls are TRBV6-2 or TRBV6-3 and TRBJ2-7; unclear D gene. The CDR3 length is 16 residues. V was clipped by 4 bases and J by 6 bases, with 22 bases between them. The germline CDR1 and CDR2 sequences are MNHEY and SVGEGT. This CDR3 reads CASSLWPSGSRTEQYF. DNA for the CDR3: TGTGCCAGCAGTTTATGGCCGTCTGGAAGTAGGACCGAGCAGTACTTC.

V is TRBV24-1 and J is TRBJ2-1; 11 bases are shared with TRBD2. CDR1 KGHDR and CDR2 SFDVKD come from the germline V gene. Trimming at V came to 5 bases and at J to 8 bases, leaving 7 bases not matched to a gene. The CDR3 runs to 15 residues. DNA of the CDR3: TGTGCCACCAGTGCTAGCGGGAGGATAGTGGATGAGCAGTTCTTC. This translates into CATSASGRIVDEQFF.

V gene TRBV7-9 combines with J gene TRBJ1-1, with 7 positions matching TRBD1. Germline CDR1 and CDR2: SEHNR and FQNEAQ (reference sequence). V lost 5 bases, J lost 1 base, and 4 bases stayed unmatched. The CDR3 has 14 amino acids. As DNA, the CDR3 is TGTGCCAGCAGCGCAGACAGGGAGAACACTGAAGCTTTCTTT. The encoded protein is CASSADRENTEAFF.

This chain uses TRBV5-6 with TRBJ1-1; maybe TRBD1 (5 bases). Germline V lookup: CDR1 SGHDT, CDR2 YYEEEE. V shed 5 bases and J shed 4 bases, with 15 bases lying between them. The CDR3 has 14 amino acids. This CDR3 reads CASSNRKGTTEAFF. DNA for the CDR3: TGTGCCAGCAGTAACAGGAAAGGGACCACTGAAGCTTTCTTT.

V usage is TRBV7-9 and J usage is TRBJ1-1, with 7 bases aligning to TRBD1. The CDR3 has 15 residues. The J segment lost 4 bases and the V segment lost 4 bases, leaving 9 bases of the junction unmatched. The germline V gene has CDR1 SEHNR and CDR2 FQNEAQ (reference sequence). The CDR3 here is CASSYAPGGGTEAFF. The CDR3 bases are TGTGCCAGCAGCTACGCTCCAGGGGGGGGCACTGAAGCTTTCTTT.

This chain connects TRBV5-1 to TRBJ2-3, with 8 bases matching TRBD2. Germline-derived CDR1 and CDR2 are SGHRS and YFSETQ. Losses at the gene ends were 7 bases for V and 5 bases for J; bases not matched to a gene: 9. The CDR3 is 14 amino acids. CDR3 protein: CASRKREMGDTQYF. The CDR3 DNA sequence: TGCGCCAGCCGAAAGCGGGAGATGGGAGATACGCAGTATTTT. The whole variable domain, filled in from reference TRBV5-1 and TRBJ2-3, reads KAGVTQTPRYLIKTRGQQVTLSCSPISGHRSVSWYQQTPGQGLQFLFEYFSETQRNKGNFPGRFSGRQFSNSRSEMNVSTLELGDSALYLCASRKREMGDTQYFGPGTRLTVL.

The chain recombines TRBV10-3 with TRBJ2-3; 10 positions agree with TRBD2. Germline V gives CDR1 ENHRY, CDR2 SYGVKD. Trimming at V came to 4 bases and at J to 3 bases, leaving 7 bases not matched to a gene. The CDR3 contains 16 residues. The CDR3 sequence is CAISVELAGKTDTQYF. The CDR3 DNA reads as TGTGCCATCAGTGTGGAACTAGCGGGGAAAACAGATACGCAGTATTTT.

The genes are TRBV5-1 and TRBJ2-7; no clear D. Germline CDR1 is SGHRS and CDR2 is YFSETQ. The ends were cut back, 4 bases at V and 4 bases at J, with 15 bases in the middle. The CDR3 is made up of 14 amino acids. The CDR3: CASSSLFGSYEQYF. Here the CDR3 DNA reads TGCGCCAGCAGCAGCCTATTCGGGTCTTACGAGCAGTACTTC.

The chain has TRBV7-9 and TRBJ2-1; 9 positions agree with TRBD2. The CDR3 has 15 residues. The V segment lost 1 base and the J segment 9 bases; nucleotides outside the gene matches: 7. The germline V gene has CDR1 SEHNR and CDR2 FQNEAQ (reference sequence). CDR3 in DNA: TGTGCCAGCAGCTTAGTGGCGGGAGGGTCCGGTGAGCAGTTCTTC. It translates to CASSLVAGGSGEQFF.

On this clonotype itself: A much more abundant neighbour one base away suggests this may be a read error. V usage is TRBV30 and J usage is TRBJ1-4, with D possibly matching TRBD1 (6 bases). Germline-derived CDR1 and CDR2 are GTSNPN and SVGIG (reference sequence). Between the trimmed V and J ends, which lost 8 bases and 7 bases, there was a span of 14 bases. The CDR3 covers 12 residues. The CDR3 coding sequence is TGTGCCGTGGCAGGGGATTCTGAAAAACTGTTTTTT. As protein: CAVAGDSEKLFF.

This clonotype was seen ten or more times. The J gene is TRBJ2-1, the V gene TRBV5-6; D is tentatively TRBD1 or TRBD2 (5 bases each). V lost 2 bases to trimming and J lost 9 bases, with 15 bases between them. Germline CDR1 is SGHDT and CDR2 is YYEEEE. The CDR3 covers 14 residues. CDR3 bases: TGTGCCAGCAGCTTTCCCGGGACCGGGATTGAGCAGTTCTTC. This translates into CASSFPGTGIEQFF.

In its sample, this clonotype was seen a few times. The CDR3 DNA sequence: TGTGCCAGCGGGGCGTTTGTCACCGGGGAGCTGTTTTTT. Its translation is CASGAFVTGELFF. V gene TRBV27 combines with J gene TRBJ2-2; D might be TRBD1 (5 bases). The V end was cut by 8 bases, the J end by 4 bases, with 11 bases between. The CDR3 is 13 amino acids. Germline CDR1 MNHEY, CDR2 SMNVEV (reference sequence).

The CDR3 region is CASSVDRNPYNEQFF. In DNA, the CDR3 is TGCGCCAGCAGCGTGGACAGGAACCCTTACAATGAGCAGTTCTTC. The V call is TRBV5-1, the J call TRBJ2-1, with TRBD1 matching 7 bases. In germline, CDR1 is SGHRS, CDR2 YFSETQ. Losses at the gene ends were 4 bases for V and 4 bases for J; bases not matched to a gene: 8. The length of the CDR3 is 15 residues.

This clonotype was seen only a few times. This chain connects TRBV20-1 to TRBJ2-3; 11 bases fit TRBD2. The CDR3 extends over 15 amino acids. Germline V lookup: CDR1 DFQATT, CDR2 SNEGSKA (reference sequence). V shed 3 bases and J 5 bases; nucleotides not matched to a gene: 7. CDR3 DNA sequence: TGCAGTGCTAGGCTAGCGGGAGGATATGGAGATACGCAGTATTTT. It codes for CSARLAGGYGDTQYF.

The chain joins TRBV5-1 to TRBJ2-2; 12 bases align to TRBD2. The V gene end was trimmed by 2 bases and the J gene end by 4 bases; junction bases not matched to a gene: 9. CDR3 size: 18 residues. Germline V gives CDR1 SGHRS, CDR2 YFSETQ. CDR3: CASSFGLAGTVRTGELFF. CDR3 nucleotide sequence: TGCGCCAGCAGCTTCGGACTAGCGGGAACGGTGCGCACCGGGGAGCTGTTTTTT.

Ten or more counts support this clonotype. The rearrangement uses TRBV6-5 and TRBJ1-6; unclear D gene. CDR1 and CDR2 from the germline V gene are MNHEY and SVGAGI. The CDR3 has 13 amino acids. Between the trimmed V and J ends, which lost 0 bases and 7 bases, there was a span of 4 bases. The CDR3 here is CASSYSRNSPLHF. The CDR3 DNA follows: TGTGCCAGCAGTTACTCGCGGAATTCACCCCTCCACTTT.

The V and J genes are TRBV20-1 and TRBJ2-3; 9 bases match TRBD2. From germline, CDR1 is DFQATT and CDR2 SNEGSKA (reference sequence). Trimming took 4 bases from V and 2 from J; bases not matched to a gene: 7. The CDR3 runs 15 residues. The CDR3 protein is CSAKAAGGNTDTQYF. The CDR3 region has the DNA TGCAGTGCTAAAGCAGCGGGAGGAAACACAGATACGCAGTATTTT.

The CDR3 DNA is TGCAGTGCTAGGGGACTACAGGGGGAGTCCTACAATGAGCAGTTCTTC. Translation: CSARGLQGESYNEQFF. The rearrangement uses TRBV20-1 and TRBJ2-1, with D tentatively TRBD1 (8 bases). The CDR3 consists of 16 residues. Looked up from germline, CDR1 is DFQATT and CDR2 is SNEGSKA (reference sequence). Trimming took 3 bases from V and 1 from J, leaving 16 bases between them.

The table lists this clonotype with a few counts. The gene calls are TRBV10-3 and TRBJ2-3; 8 positions agree with TRBD2. Germline-derived CDR1 and CDR2 are ENHRY and SYGVKD. With 6 bases clipped from V and 0 bases from J, the junction kept 2 bases outside the gene matches. CDR3 length: 14 amino acids. CDR3 sequence reads: CAIRGLGSTDTQYF. For the CDR3, the DNA is TGTGCCATCAGGGGACTAGGGAGCACAGATACGCAGTATTTT.

This rearrangement joins TRBV11-1 to TRBJ1-6, with D unclear. Germline assignment: CDR1 SGHAT and CDR2 FQDESV (reference sequence). The CDR3 covers 18 residues. Trimming left V 6 bases short and J 0 bases short, with 18 bases between. The CDR3 loop is CASRTAPRNTSYNSPLHF. The CDR3 DNA is TGTGCCAGCAGAACTGCGCCGAGAAACACCTCCTATAATTCACCCCTCCACTTT. Based on the CDR3 plus reference TRBV11-1 and TRBJ1-6, the full variable domain is EAEVAQSPRYKITEKSQAVAFWCDPISGHATLYWYRQILGQGPELLVQFQDESVVDDSQLPKDRFSAERLKGVDSTLKIQPAELGDSAMYLCASRTAPRNTSYNSPLHFGNGTRLTVT.